These T cell receptor beta chains were read from a single sample in a study of T cell repertoires in cytomegalovirus infection. TCRdb independently ran MiXCR on the reads; one entry per CDR3 protein. The sample records hundreds of thousands of distinct CDR3 sequences, about 33% being singletons. The antigens of these receptors remain unknown. The source material was cultured PBMCs, sampled from culture after CMV antigen stimulation. These receptors all come from a human donor in good health (CMV status not recorded). Some clones in this sample may be carry-over from other donors' samples. The CDR3 runs from the conserved cysteine through the conserved F or W. The D gene is left open where the match is weak. The size of a clone is reported for some rows only, either as once, few or many, or as a class for expanded clones.

>TRBV5-1|TRBJ2-3|few|TRBD2
CASSPGGSGITRTDTQYF
TGCGCCAGCAGTCCTGGGGGTAGCGGGATAACACGCACAGATACGCAGTATTTT
>TRBV9|TRBJ2-2|.|TRBD2
CASSVELAGNTGELFF
TGTGCCAGCAGCGTAGAACTAGCGGGGAACACCGGGGAGCTGTTTTTT
>TRBV4-1|TRBJ1-2|.|.
CASSQDRSGGSGYGYTF
TGCGCCAGCAGCCAAGATAGGAGCGGGGGCTCGGGCTATGGCTACACCTTC
>TRBV12-3/TRBV12-4|TRBJ2-1|many|.
CASSPKTGSSYNEQFF
TGTGCCAGCAGTCCCAAGACCGGGAGCTCCTACAATGAGCAGTTCTTC
>TRBV7-2|TRBJ2-7|many|.
CASSLDGAWEAYEQYF
TGTGCCAGCAGCTTAGACGGCGCGTGGGAAGCCTACGAGCAGTACTTC
>TRBV7-8|TRBJ2-2|many|TRBD2
CASSLLLAANTGELFF
TGTGCCAGCAGCTTACTCCTAGCGGCTAACACCGGGGAGCTGTTTTTT
>TRBV5-1|TRBJ1-1|.|.
CASSLDVGGFGDLAEAFF
TGCGCCAGCAGCTTGGACGTCGGTGGGTTCGGGGATTTGGCTGAAGCTTTCTTT
>TRBV7-9|TRBJ1-3|.|TRBD1
CASSDSGTADDSGNTIYF
TGTGCCAGCAGCGATTCCGGGACAGCGGACGACTCTGGAAACACCATATATTTT
>TRBV7-6|TRBJ1-1|many|.
CASSPGPRGTEAFF
TGTGCCAGCAGCCCGGGACCTCGTGGGACTGAAGCTTTCTTT
>TRBV4-2|TRBJ1-6|few|TRBD1
CASSHQLQGDSYNSPLHF
TGTGCCAGCAGCCACCAACTTCAGGGGGACTCCTATAATTCACCCCTCCACTTT
>TRBV7-2|TRBJ1-4|many|.
CASSQIPATNEKLFF
TGTGCCAGCAGCCAAATACCCGCAACTAATGAAAAACTGTTTTTT
>TRBV7-2|TRBJ2-2|many|.
CASSPRTSGELFF
TGTGCCAGCAGCCCTCGGACATCCGGGGAGCTGTTTTTT
>TRBV28|TRBJ2-1|.|TRBD2
CASRASGRLYNEQFF
TGTGCCAGCCGCGCTAGCGGGAGGCTGTACAATGAGCAGTTCTTC
>TRBV27|TRBJ2-6|few|.
CASTLVGVTANVLTF
TGTGCCAGCACCTTAGTTGGGGTAACGGCCAACGTCCTGACTTTC
>TRBV6-6|TRBJ2-1|few|.
CASSYFLGGRYNEQFF
TGTGCCAGCAGTTACTTTTTAGGGGGTCGCTACAATGAGCAGTTCTTC
>TRBV20-1|TRBJ2-3|.|.
CSAGPRNTDTQYF
TGCAGTGCTGGTCCCAGGAACACAGATACGCAGTATTTT
>TRBV28|TRBJ2-1|few|TRBD1
CASSRTGIEQFF
TGTGCCAGCAGCCGGACAGGGATTGAGCAGTTCTTC
>TRBV5-1|TRBJ1-2|few|.
CASSVDGDYGYTF
TGCGCCAGCAGCGTCGACGGGGACTATGGCTACACCTTC
>TRBV28|TRBJ1-2|.|.
CASLSGPYGYTF
TGTGCCAGCCTTTCCGGGCCCTATGGCTACACCTTC
>TRBV6-2/TRBV6-3|TRBJ1-1|.|.
CASSLTGLRNTEAFF
TGTGCCAGCAGTCTGACGGGGTTAAGGAACACTGAAGCTTTCTTT
>TRBV7-2|TRBJ2-1|.|TRBD2
CASSLLASGRYEQFF
TGTGCCAGCAGCTTATTAGCTAGCGGGAGATATGAGCAGTTCTTC
>TRBV7-3|TRBJ2-7|few|.
CASSFDASSYEQYF
TGTGCCAGCAGCTTCGACGCGTCCTCCTACGAGCAGTACTTC